One sample yielded the 31 T cell receptor beta chains listed below, sequenced in a study of cytomegalovirus exposure and HLA in healthy donors. The study ran its PCR with 60 Vbeta and 13 Jbeta primers. TCRdb's copy holds only in-frame clones and misses some; the assay was immunoSEQ multiplex PCR. Here the sample table reports about 140,000 clones. The source material was PBMCs. These receptors all stem from a woman between 18 and 30 years old in good health and CMV-seronegative.

The V call is TRBV18, the J call TRBJ2-5; the D gene is possibly TRBD2 (5 bases). The CDR3 contains 14 residues. The V end lost 3 bases, the J end lost 1 base, and 9 bases lay between the germline ends. Germline V gene sequence: CDR1 KGHSH, CDR2 LQKENI. CDR3 region: CASSPMGSQETQYF. The CDR3 region has the DNA TGTGCCAGCTCACCCATGGGGAGCCAAGAGACCCAGTACTTC.

The V call is TRBV2, the J call TRBJ1-4, with 9 bases lining up with TRBD1. Germline-derived CDR1 and CDR2 are SNHLY and FYNNEI. The CDR3 runs to 14 residues. J was trimmed by 2 bases and V by 8 bases; bases with no gene match: 3. The CDR3 region is CASGDRGTNEKLFF. The CDR3 DNA is TGTGCCAGCGGAGACAGGGGGACTAATGAAAAACTGTTTTTT.

The genes are TRBV2 and TRBJ2-7; D may be TRBD1 (6 bases). CDR1 SNHLY and CDR2 FYNNEI come from the germline V gene. V gave up 11 bases and J gave up 0 bases, with 17 bases separating them. The CDR3 extends over 14 amino acids. This CDR3 is CAGGGRTASYEQYF. DNA of the CDR3: TGTGCCGGTGGGGGCCGGACCGCCTCCTACGAGCAGTACTTC.

The CDR3 DNA reads as TGTGCCTGGGCCTCGGACCACAGGGACGGGGTCTACGAGCAGTACTTC. Translating it yields CAWASDHRDGVYEQYF. The chain joins TRBV30 to TRBJ2-7; D may be TRBD1 (6 bases). Germline values: CDR1 GTSNPN, CDR2 SVGIG (reference sequence). CDR3 length: 16 amino acids. V was cut by 5 bases and J by 3 bases, with 23 bases left in between. The full variable domain, its missing parts supplied by reference TRBV30 and TRBJ2-7, is SQTIHQWPATLVQPVGSPLSLECTVEGTSNPNLYWYRQAAGRGLQLLFYSVGIGQISSEVPQNLSASRPQDRQFILSSKKLLLSDSGFYLCAWASDHRDGVYEQYFGPGTRLTVT.

The chain combines TRBV6-6 with TRBJ2-5; D gene ambiguous. The CDR3 runs to 14 residues. Germline V gene lookup returns CDR1 MNHNY and CDR2 SVGAGI (reference sequence). V lost 2 bases, J lost 3 bases, and 10 bases lay in between. CDR3 sequence (DNA): TGTGCCAGCAGTTACACAAGAACAGAAGAGACCCAGTACTTC. It codes for CASSYTRTEETQYF.

This chain uses TRBV6-1 with TRBJ1-5; D is unresolved. The CDR3 loop spans 15 amino acids. V was trimmed by 7 bases and J by 11 bases, leaving 24 bases between them. Germline CDR1 MNHNS, CDR2 SASEGT. The CDR3 DNA reads TGTGCCAGCACAGAAGTAATTGGGCTCTCTGGAACCCAGCATTTT. Translated: CASTEVIGLSGTQHF.

The chain couples TRBV19 to TRBJ2-7; tentatively, D is TRBD2 (5 bases). The CDR3 has 15 residues. CDR1 and CDR2 from the germline V gene are LNHDA and SQIVND (reference sequence). V was trimmed by 3 bases and J by 7 bases, leaving 19 bases between them. CDR3 bases: TGTGCCAGTAGTATTACTCGGGGAAGTACGAGGGAGCAGTACTTC. Amino acids: CASSITRGSTREQYF.

The chain uses TRBV5-1 and TRBJ2-2; 9 nucleotides line up with TRBD2. From germline, CDR1 is SGHRS and CDR2 YFSETQ. Trimming at V came to 4 bases and at J to 1 base, leaving 2 bases not matched to a gene. The CDR3 is 15 residues long. The CDR3 DNA is TGCGCCAGCAGCAAGACTAGCGGGAACACCGGGGAGCTGTTTTTT. It is translated as CASSKTSGNTGELFF.

V gene TRBV5-6 combines with J gene TRBJ2-2, with TRBD2 as a possible D gene (6 bases). Trimming stripped 2 bases from V and 7 bases from J, with 15 bases between. CDR1 is SGHDT and CDR2 is YYEEEE in the germline V gene. The CDR3 length is 15 residues. For the CDR3, the DNA is TGTGCCAGCAGCTTCGCGGGGACGTTCGGCGGGGAGCTGTTTTTT. Translating gives CASSFAGTFGGELFF.

This rearrangement joins TRBV6-1 to TRBJ2-7; 9 nucleotides agree with TRBD1. CDR1 and CDR2 (germline): MNHNS, SASEGT. V lost 8 bases to trimming and J lost 5 bases; unmatched junction nucleotides: 7. The CDR3 has 13 amino acids. The CDR3: CASLGTGTNEQYF. CDR3 coding DNA: TGTGCCAGCCTCGGGACAGGGACCAACGAGCAGTACTTC.

This chain connects TRBV4-3 to TRBJ2-7; TRBD1 might be the D (7 bases). The germline gives CDR1 LGHNA, CDR2 YSLEER. CDR3 length equals 17 residues. Trimming removed 1 base at V and 2 bases at J, with 18 bases between. The CDR3 is CASSQVSSTGRTYEQYV. DNA of the CDR3: TGCGCCAGCAGCCAAGTCTCCTCGACAGGGAGGACCTACGAGCAGTACGTC.

The CDR3 loop is CASSDKGAYGNTIYF. The CDR3 DNA reads as TGTGCCAGCAGCGACAAGGGGGCGTACGGAAACACCATATATTTT. This rearrangement joins TRBV5-5 to TRBJ1-3, with 7 bases aligning to TRBD1. This CDR3 is built from 15 residues. Germline assignment: CDR1 SGHKS and CDR2 YYEKEE (reference sequence). J lost 4 bases, V lost 4 bases, and 8 bases had no gene match.

The chain is built from TRBV11-1 and TRBJ2-1; the D is unclear. Germline lookup yields CDR1 SGHAT and CDR2 FQDESV (reference sequence). Deletions cut 5 bases from V and 10 bases from J, with 18 bases between. This CDR3 comprises 14 residues. The CDR3 DNA sequence: TGTGCCAGCAGCCCCTCTTTTCAAACCAGGGAGCAGTTCTTC. It is translated as CASSPSFQTREQFF.

This sequence joins TRBV5-6 and TRBJ1-1; 8 nucleotides match TRBD1. Germline V gene sequence: CDR1 SGHDT, CDR2 YYEEEE. The CDR3 has 15 amino acids. The trim removed 4 bases at V and 4 bases at J, leaving 9 bases unmatched. The CDR3 region is CASSRIDRGLTEAFF. DNA for the CDR3: TGTGCCAGCAGCCGGATCGACAGGGGACTCACTGAAGCTTTCTTT.

The chain links TRBV6-1 to TRBJ2-7, with TRBD2 identical over 10 bases. The CDR3 totals 15 residues. Looked up from germline, CDR1 is MNHNS and CDR2 is SASEGT. With V trimmed by 6 bases and J by 1 base, 6 bases remained unmatched. CDR3 bases: TGTGCCAGCAGGGGGGGACTAGCGAGATCCTACGAGCAGTACTTC. Its translation is CASRGGLARSYEQYF.

The V and J genes are TRBV6-1 and TRBJ2-7; 8 positions match TRBD2. This CDR3 region has 13 residues. Per germline, CDR1 MNHNS and CDR2 SASEGT. Losses at the gene ends were 8 bases for V and 7 bases for J; bases not matched to a gene: 10. CDR3 sequence: CASSERENLEQYV. The CDR3 DNA reads TGTGCCAGCTCTGAGCGGGAGAATTTGGAGCAGTACGTC.

V and J are TRBV6-1 and TRBJ2-3; D is perhaps TRBD1 (6 bases). The V end lost 0 bases, the J end lost 7 bases, and 23 bases lay between the germline ends. Germline CDR1 reads MNHNS; CDR2 reads SASEGT. This CDR3 contains 18 residues. The CDR3, as DNA: TGTGCCAGCAGTGAAGCGGAAGTGTGGGGGAGAGGGACACATACGCAGTATTTT. Residues: CASSEAEVWGRGTHTQYF.

This chain links TRBV10-1 with TRBJ1-1; unclear D gene. With 3 bases removed from V and 7 bases from J, the gap between germline ends came to 12 bases. From germline, CDR1 is WNHNN and CDR2 SYGVQD (reference sequence). The CDR3 covers 13 residues. CDR3 protein: CASSDSIGSEAFF. The DNA of the CDR3 is TGCGCCAGCAGTGACTCGATTGGTAGTGAAGCTTTCTTT.

Note on this clone: An end of the junction differs from the germline gene, which may be a read error. The chain uses TRBV11-2 and TRBJ1-1; D gene uncertain. The length of the CDR3 is 14 residues. Germline loops: CDR1 SGHAT, CDR2 FQNNGV. CDR3 sequence: CASTLSGISTEAFF. As DNA, the CDR3 is TGTGCCAGCACCTTATCCGGGATTTCCACTGAAGCTTTCTTT.

The genes are TRBV27 and TRBJ2-7; D remains ambiguous. The CDR3 is made up of 13 amino acids. Germline CDR1 and CDR2: MNHEY and SMNVEV (reference sequence). V lost 0 bases, J lost 5 bases, and 8 bases lay in between. The chain's CDR3 is CASSLSLNHEQYF. The CDR3 region has the DNA TGTGCCAGCAGTTTATCACTAAACCACGAGCAGTACTTC.

The rearrangement links TRBV7-6 to TRBJ2-5, with D uncertain. The ends were cut back, 5 bases at V and 5 bases at J, with 6 bases in the middle. Per the germline V gene, CDR1 is SGHVS and CDR2 is FNYEAQ. CDR3 length: 11 amino acids. CDR3 in DNA: TGTGCCAGCAGCCCCCTTGAGACCCAGTACTTC. Protein: CASSPLETQYF.

CDR3 in DNA: TGTGCCAGCAGCCAAGAGTCTGTCAGGTCTTCTGGGGCCAACGTCCTGACTTTC. Translating it yields CASSQESVRSSGANVLTF. The rearrangement links TRBV4-2 to TRBJ2-6, with D unclear. The V end lost 0 bases, the J end lost 1 base, and 13 bases lay between the germline ends. Germline lookup yields CDR1 LGHNA and CDR2 YNFKEQ. The CDR3 runs 18 residues.

The chain joins TRBV30 to TRBJ1-2; D is unresolved. The V gene's germline CDR1 is GTSNPN and CDR2 SVGIG (reference sequence). The CDR3 covers 11 residues. Trimming took off 5 bases at V and 5 bases at J, with 9 bases between the two ends. CDR3 sequence: CAWGSGYGYTF. CDR3 bases: TGTGCCTGGGGGTCGGGGTATGGCTACACCTTC.

The V call is TRBV6-5, the J call TRBJ2-2; 11 bases are shared with TRBD2. Germline CDR1 and CDR2: MNHEY and SVGAGI. The CDR3 length is 15 residues. Germline trimming cut 8 bases from V and 7 bases from J; bases unmatched to any gene: 9. DNA for the CDR3: TGTGCCAGCTTAGAACTAGCGGGAGCGGGCGGGGAGCTGTTTTTT. Translating it yields CASLELAGAGGELFF.

The rearrangement joins TRBV5-1 to TRBJ1-2; TRBD1 aligns across 9 bases. The CDR3 totals 16 residues. Per germline, CDR1 SGHRS and CDR2 YFSETQ. The ends lost 0 bases at V and 3 bases at J; junction bases unmatched: 6. CDR3 amino acids: CASSLGTGDWDYGYTF. The CDR3 DNA reads as TGCGCCAGCAGCTTGGGGACAGGGGATTGGGACTATGGCTACACCTTC.

CDR3 DNA sequence: TGTGCCAGTAGTATAGTACGGGGGGATGGCTACACCTTC. Translated, it gives CASSIVRGDGYTF. The chain employs TRBV19 and TRBJ1-2; TRBD1 might be the D (5 bases). This CDR3 is built from 13 residues. Germline CDR1 reads LNHDA; CDR2 reads SQIVND (reference sequence). V was clipped by 1 base and J by 6 bases, with 9 bases between them.

This sequence joins TRBV30 and TRBJ1-6; D possibly corresponds to TRBD1 (6 bases). V was clipped by 1 base and J by 2 bases, with 21 bases between them. This CDR3 has 19 residues. Germline V gene sequence: CDR1 GTSNPN, CDR2 SVGIG (reference sequence). The CDR3 here is CAWSGPRNRDKAYNSPLHF. For the CDR3, the DNA is TGTGCCTGGAGTGGCCCTCGAAATCGGGACAAGGCCTATAATTCACCCCTCCACTTT. Supplemented by reference TRBV30 and TRBJ1-6, the full variable domain reads SQTIHQWPATLVQPVGSPLSLECTVEGTSNPNLYWYRQAAGRGLQLLFYSVGIGQISSEVPQNLSASRPQDRQFILSSKKLLLSDSGFYLCAWSGPRNRDKAYNSPLHFGNGTRLTVT.

The chain links TRBV5-1 to TRBJ1-1; maybe TRBD1 (5 bases). The V end was cut by 4 bases, the J end by 1 base, with 14 bases between. Per the germline V gene, CDR1 is SGHRS and CDR2 is YFSETQ. The length of the CDR3 is 15 residues. The CDR3 DNA sequence: TGCGCCAGCAGCGTACGACAGAATCCGAACACTGAAGCTTTCTTT. It codes for CASSVRQNPNTEAFF.

The rearrangement joins TRBV19 to TRBJ1-1, with 10 nucleotides matching TRBD1. Germline V gene lookup returns CDR1 LNHDA and CDR2 SQIVND (reference sequence). V was clipped by 3 bases and J by 10 bases; unmatched bases: 8. The CDR3 totals 14 residues. The CDR3 DNA reads as TGTGCCAGTAGTATTCCCGGGACAGGGGTCTCAGCTTTCTTT. Protein sequence: CASSIPGTGVSAFF. Together with reference TRBV19 and TRBJ1-1, the CDR3 gives the full variable domain: DGGITQSPKYLFRKEGQNVTLSCEQNLNHDAMYWYRQDPGQGLRLIYYSQIVNDFQKGDIAEGYSVSREKKESFPLTVTSAQKNPTAFYLCASSIPGTGVSAFFGQGTRLTVV.

The chain links TRBV9 to TRBJ2-2; possible D gene TRBD1, 6 bases. Trimming stripped 3 bases from V and 4 bases from J, with 10 bases between. From germline, CDR1 is SGDLS and CDR2 YYNGEE. The CDR3 spans 14 residues. The CDR3 coding sequence is TGTGCCAGCAGCGCCAGGGGAATCACCGGGGAGCTGTTTTTT. It is translated as CASSARGITGELFF.

Regarding this clone: The same CDR3 also results from other DNA sequences found in this sample. CDR3 bases: TGTGCCAGCAGCCAAGTGAGGGGGACTGAAGCTTTCTTT. Its protein is CASSQVRGTEAFF. The chain joins TRBV4-2 to TRBJ1-1, with D tentatively TRBD1 (6 bases). Germline assignment: CDR1 LGHNA and CDR2 YNFKEQ. The CDR3 extends over 13 amino acids. Trimming pared 1 base from V and 5 bases from J, leaving 8 bases between.